A selection of T cell receptor beta chains follows, all from one sample in a study of regulatory T cells in long-lasting Graves disease. TCRdb re-analysed the multiplex PCR reads in MiXCR, keeping a single row per CDR3 protein. The sample contains 350,000 to 400,000 distinct CDR3 sequences, around 15% of which appear only once. These data were also reused for a study on T cells in Graves' hyperthyroidism and ophthalmopathy.

Sequencing was performed on peripheral blood mononuclear cells (PBMCs), taken at new diagnosis, from a patient treated with antithyroid drugs. Every receptor here comes from a woman under 30 with Graves disease. CDR3s include the opening cysteine and the closing phenylalanine or tryptophan. Each record gives: D gene, V gene, clone size, J gene, CDR3 DNA, CDR3 protein. D genes are given only for firm matches. Clone size, where shown, is once, few, many, or a class for clones that have expanded.

-,TRBV7-3,few,TRBJ1-2,TGTGCCAGCAGCCCTACAGGATTCTCTAACTATGGCTACACCTTC,CASSPTGFSNYGYTF
-,TRBV28,many,TRBJ2-7,TGTGCCAGCACCCCCTTCGTGGGGGAGAGTTACGAGCAGTACTTC,CASTPFVGESYEQYF
TRBD1,TRBV10-1,-,TRBJ2-3,TGCGCCAGCAATAATAGGGGGCAGGGAGATACGCAGTATTTT,CASNNRGQGDTQYF
TRBD2,TRBV7-2,few,TRBJ2-3,TGTGCCAGCAGCTTGGCGGGAGGGCCAGCAGATACGCAGTATTTT,CASSLAGGPADTQYF
TRBD1,TRBV29-1,-,TRBJ1-1,TGCAGCGTTGAACCCAGGACAGGGGGTCACACTGAAGCTTTCTTT,CSVEPRTGGHTEAFF
TRBD2,TRBV5-1,many,TRBJ2-1,TGCGCCAGCAGTGTTTTAGCGGGATGGGAGCAGTTCTTC,CASSVLAGWEQFF
-,TRBV6-1,many,TRBJ1-1,TGTGCCAGCAGTGAACGTCCAGGGAACACTGAAGCTTTCTTT,CASSERPGNTEAFF
TRBD2,TRBV12-3/TRBV12-4,many,TRBJ2-3,TGTGCCAACCAAGCCGGGAGGGGCACAGATACGCAGTATTTT,CANQAGRGTDTQYF
TRBD1,TRBV6-1,few,TRBJ2-7,TGTGCCAGCACAGGGACAGGGGGCCCCTACGAGCAGCACTTC,CASTGTGGPYEQHF
TRBD2,TRBV20-1,many,TRBJ2-5,TGCAGTGCTAGAGATGACGGGGGGATGAGGTGGGGAGAAGAGACCCAGTACTTC,CSARDDGGMRWGEETQYF
-,TRBV28,many,TRBJ2-5,TGTGCCAGCAGTCCCTTAAAGCGGCGGGAGACCCAGTACTTC,CASSPLKRRETQYF
-,TRBV29-1,many,TRBJ2-5,TGCAGCGTTGAAGATGGGGACGGACACCAAGAGACCCAGTACTTC,CSVEDGDGHQETQYF
TRBD1,TRBV20-1,-,TRBJ2-5,TGCAGTGCTAGGGCGATCCGTGACAGGGAAGAGACCCAGTACTTC,CSARAIRDREETQYF
TRBD2,TRBV15,few,TRBJ2-1,TGTGCCACCAGGGGACTAGCGGCTAACAATGAGCAGTTCTTC,CATRGLAANNEQFF
-,TRBV3-1,many,TRBJ1-1,TGTGCCAGCAGCCCACAAACGACAGGAACTGAAGCTTTCTTT,CASSPQTTGTEAFF
-,TRBV29-1,-,TRBJ1-2,TGCAGCGTTGACTTGGTTTACGGCTACACCTTC,CSVDLVYGYTF
-,TRBV9,few,TRBJ1-5,TGTGCCAGCAGCGTAGGGGGGGGCGCCGCTCAGCCCCAGCATTTT,CASSVGGGAAQPQHF
-,TRBV20-1,many,TRBJ1-3,TGCAGTGCTATGGCAGGCTCTGGAAACACCATATATTTT,CSAMAGSGNTIYF
-,TRBV7-6,many,TRBJ2-5,TGTGCCAGCAGCTCTAACCGTCGGGAGACCCAGTACTTC,CASSSNRRETQYF
-,TRBV20-1,many,TRBJ2-3,TGCAGTGCACCTAGCGCAGGGAGGACAGATACGCAGTATTTT,CSAPSAGRTDTQYF
TRBD1,TRBV5-1,few,TRBJ2-1,TGCGCCGGCAGCTTCTCAGGGGGCTCGTACAATGAGCAGTTCTTC,CAGSFSGGSYNEQFF
-,TRBV3-1,-,TRBJ2-2,TGTGCCAGCAGCCAAGATTCGCCTAGCGTAAAGAGCGGGGAGCTGTTTTTT,CASSQDSPSVKSGELFF
-,TRBV20-1,many,TRBJ2-7,TGCAGTGCTAGAGATCTCATAGTTTACGAGCAGTACTTC,CSARDLIVYEQYF
-,TRBV25-1,-,TRBJ1-1,TGTGCCAGCAGTGAATCGAAGGGGCAATGGAACACTGAAGCTTTCTTT,CASSESKGQWNTEAFF
-,TRBV20-1,-,TRBJ1-2,TGCAGTGCCACGGACGGATCCCGGTTGGAGGGCTACACCTTC,CSATDGSRLEGYTF
TRBD1,TRBV2,many,TRBJ2-7,TGTGCCAGCAAGGGACAGGCGGCCTCCGAGCAGTACTTC,CASKGQAASEQYF
-,TRBV9,few,TRBJ1-1,TGTGCCAGCAGCGTAGGTAATCTTAACACTGAAGCTTTCTTT,CASSVGNLNTEAFF
-,TRBV5-1,few,TRBJ2-3,TGCGCCAGCAGCTTGCATGGATGGGACACAGATACGCAGTATTTT,CASSLHGWDTDTQYF
-,TRBV14,-,TRBJ1-2,TGTGCCAGCAGCCAGCAACGAAACTATGGCTACACCTTC,CASSQQRNYGYTF